These 17 T cell receptor beta chains share one sample of origin, sequenced in a study of OX40 agonist ivuxolimab in advanced cancers. Profiled with immunoSEQ multiplex PCR; TCRdb holds only in-frame clones, not every one. The sample includes some 22,000 clones, roughly 73% of them seen just once. The sequencing here drew on CD4+ or CD8+ T cells sorted from blood, taken in a trial of the OX40 agonist ivuxolimab. These receptors originate from an adult with an advanced solid tumor such as melanoma, head and neck, liver or kidney cancer.

This clone occurred once. The chain joins TRBV7-3 to TRBJ1-4; no clear D. The V end lost 8 bases, the J end lost 7 bases, and 8 bases lay between the germline ends. CDR3 size: 11 residues. Germline loops: CDR1 SGHTA, CDR2 FQGTGA. The CDR3 loop is CASGRSEKLFF. The CDR3 DNA reads TGTGCCAGCGGTAGGAGTGAAAAACTGTTTTTT.

The CDR3 DNA follows: TGTGCCTGGAATAGGGCCGATTCGAACACCGGGGAGCTGTTTTTT. This gives the protein CAWNRADSNTGELFF. The chain is built from TRBV30 and TRBJ2-2; D remains ambiguous. Trimming removed 4 bases from V and 0 bases from J, with 12 bases in between. CDR1 GTSNPN and CDR2 SVGIG come from the germline V gene (reference sequence). The CDR3 has 15 residues.

The rearrangement joins TRBV6-4 to TRBJ2-7; TRBD1 agrees at 7 bases. V gave up 6 bases and J gave up 3 bases; unmatched junction bases: 8. The CDR3 loop spans 14 amino acids. Germline V lookup: CDR1 MRHNA, CDR2 SNTAGT. Here the CDR3 reads CASSDRANRYEQYF. The CDR3 bases are TGTGCCAGCAGCGACAGGGCAAATCGCTACGAGCAGTACTTC.

This clone came up a few times. The rearrangement joins TRBV28 to TRBJ2-7; 8 bases align to TRBD1. The CDR3 consists of 13 residues. Germline V lookup: CDR1 MDHEN, CDR2 SYDVKM. Trimming took 5 bases from V and 3 from J; bases not matched to a gene: 3. CDR3 protein: CASSGGQGYEQYF. The CDR3 DNA reads TGTGCCAGCAGTGGCGGACAGGGCTACGAGCAGTACTTC.

The chain has TRBV7-8 and TRBJ2-1; D might be TRBD2 (7 bases). Germline assignment: CDR1 SGHVS and CDR2 FQNEAQ. The CDR3 extends over 16 amino acids. The germline V and J ends were trimmed by 5 bases and 5 bases, with 19 bases remaining between them. CDR3 region: CASSPEGAGANNEQFF. The DNA of the CDR3 is TGTGCCAGCAGCCCCGAGGGCGCGGGGGCGAACAATGAGCAGTTCTTC.

In its sample, this clone was seen once. V gene TRBV5-6 combines with J gene TRBJ1-3; 9 bases fit TRBD1. J gave up 4 bases and V 5 bases, and 1 base lay outside the gene matches. This CDR3 region has 13 residues. The germline gives CDR1 SGHDT, CDR2 YYEEEE. In DNA, the CDR3 is TGTGCCAGCAGACAGGGGGCAGGAAACACCATATATTTT. It codes for CASRQGAGNTIYF.

The chain carries TRBV5-1 and TRBJ1-4, with D possibly being TRBD1 (5 bases). V lost 0 bases, J lost 6 bases, and 9 bases lay in between. Per germline, CDR1 SGHRS and CDR2 YFSETQ. The CDR3 is 14 amino acids. The CDR3 nucleotides are TGCGCCAGCAGCTTGGCTGGAGGGGATGAAAAACTGTTTTTT. Amino acid sequence: CASSLAGGDEKLFF.

The chain couples TRBV9 to TRBJ1-2; TRBD1 is a possible D gene (6 bases). Trimming shortened V by 0 bases and J by 8 bases, and 20 bases separated the two germline ends. This CDR3 is built from 16 residues. Germline lookup yields CDR1 SGDLS and CDR2 YYNGEE. Here the CDR3 DNA reads TGTGCCAGCAGCGTAGGAGTCAGGGGCGCTAATCGGGGCTACACCTTC. As protein: CASSVGVRGANRGYTF.

The rearrangement links TRBV27 to TRBJ2-7; either TRBD1 or TRBD2 may fit D (5 bases each). Germline V lookup: CDR1 MNHEY, CDR2 SMNVEV (reference sequence). Deletions cut 3 bases from V and 7 bases from J, with 16 bases between. The CDR3 sequence is 14 residues long. CDR3 in amino acids: CASSFRDPRGEQYF. The CDR3 region has the DNA TGTGCCAGCAGTTTCCGGGACCCTCGAGGGGAGCAGTACTTC.

This clone counts as medium-sized. The CDR3: CASSIGGLADTQYF. As DNA, the CDR3 is TGTGCCAGTAGTATAGGAGGATTGGCAGATACGCAGTATTTT. J is TRBJ2-3 and V is TRBV19; D not certain. Trimming removed 1 base at V and 4 bases at J, with 9 bases between. This CDR3 has 14 residues. Per the germline V gene, CDR1 is LNHDA and CDR2 is SQIVND (reference sequence). The variable domain in full, with the rest retrieved from reference TRBV19 and TRBJ2-3, is DGGITQSPKYLFRKEGQNVTLSCEQNLNHDAMYWYRQDPGQGLRLIYYSQIVNDFQKGDIAEGYSVSREKKESFPLTVTSAQKNPTAFYLCASSIGGLADTQYFGPGTRLTVL.

This chain connects TRBV27 to TRBJ2-5, with D unresolved. Germline CDR1 is MNHEY and CDR2 is SMNVEV (reference sequence). The length of the CDR3 is 14 residues. V was cut by 3 bases and J by 7 bases, with 15 bases left in between. CDR3 in DNA: TGTGCCAGCAGTTTTGTGCCGGTCATTGGGACCCAGTACTTC. Its protein is CASSFVPVIGTQYF.

The chain recombines TRBV4-2 with TRBJ2-7, with D tentatively TRBD1 or TRBD2 (6 bases each). This CDR3 has 14 residues. V was shortened by 3 bases and J by 3 bases, with 12 bases between the two germline ends. Germline V gene lookup returns CDR1 LGHNA and CDR2 YNFKEQ. The CDR3 DNA follows: TGTGCCAGCAGCCATCCGGGGGCGGGCTACGAGCAGTACTTC. It is translated as CASSHPGAGYEQYF.

The chain couples TRBV28 to TRBJ1-1; D remains ambiguous. CDR3 length equals 12 residues. Trimming took 5 bases from V and 4 from J, leaving 8 bases between them. The germline V gene encodes CDR1 MDHEN and CDR2 SYDVKM. The CDR3 region is CASSLDFTEAFF. CDR3 in DNA: TGTGCCAGCAGTCTCGATTTCACTGAAGCTTTCTTT.

The chain couples TRBV27 to TRBJ2-3, with D maybe TRBD1 (7 bases). CDR1 and CDR2 (germline): MNHEY, SMNVEV (reference sequence). Trimming stripped 0 bases from V and 2 bases from J, with 12 bases between. This CDR3 spans 16 amino acids. CDR3 amino acids: CASSLSEGQYTDTQYF. The CDR3 DNA reads as TGTGCCAGCAGTTTATCGGAGGGACAGTACACAGATACGCAGTATTTT.

This clone was seen a handful of times. This chain links TRBV14 with TRBJ2-7, with 10 bases identical to TRBD2. This CDR3 contains 17 residues. Germline CDR1 SGHDN, CDR2 FVKESK. V was clipped by 1 base and J by 4 bases; unmatched bases: 10. This CDR3 reads CASSQGQGLALRYEQYF. The CDR3 bases are TGTGCCAGCAGCCAAGGGCAGGGACTAGCGTTAAGGTACGAGCAGTACTTC.

The chain combines TRBV6-6 with TRBJ1-1; 8 bases are a match to TRBD1. Trimming at V came to 6 bases and at J to 4 bases, leaving 7 bases not matched to a gene. The CDR3 loop spans 14 amino acids. Looked up from germline, CDR1 is MNHNY and CDR2 is SVGAGI (reference sequence). DNA of the CDR3: TGTGCCAGCAGGTACCAGGGGGCTGTCACTGAAGCTTTCTTT. Translated: CASRYQGAVTEAFF.

This clone was seen a few times. V gene TRBV19 combines with J gene TRBJ1-2; the D is unclear. V gave up 2 bases and J gave up 7 bases, with 8 bases separating them. From germline, CDR1 is LNHDA and CDR2 SQIVND (reference sequence). This CDR3 contains 12 residues. CDR3 in DNA: TGTGCCAGTAGTATACCCAGATCTGGCTACACCTTC. Amino acid sequence: CASSIPRSGYTF.